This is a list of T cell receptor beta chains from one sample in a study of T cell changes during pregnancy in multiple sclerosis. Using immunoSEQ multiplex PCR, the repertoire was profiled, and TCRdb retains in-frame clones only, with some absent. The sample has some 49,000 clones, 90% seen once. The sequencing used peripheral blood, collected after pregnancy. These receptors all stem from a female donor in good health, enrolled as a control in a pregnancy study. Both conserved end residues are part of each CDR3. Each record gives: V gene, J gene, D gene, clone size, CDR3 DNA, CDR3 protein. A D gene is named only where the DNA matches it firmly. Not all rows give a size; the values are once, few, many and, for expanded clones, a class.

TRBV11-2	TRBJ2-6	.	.	TGTGCCAGCAGCTTAGATTCTCAGGTGACTGGGGCCAACGTCCTGACTTTC	CASSLDSQVTGANVLTF
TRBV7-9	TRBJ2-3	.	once	TGTGCCAGCAGCCCAGGTACCGATCCAGATACGCAGTATTTT	CASSPGTDPDTQYF
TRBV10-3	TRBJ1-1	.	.	TGTGCCATCAGTGCGGTTCCCCACCCTGAAGCTTTCTTT	CAISAVPHPEAFF
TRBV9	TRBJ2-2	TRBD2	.	TGTGCCAGCAGCGTAAAAGCGGGGGGGCCAACCGGGGAGCTGTTTTTT	CASSVKAGGPTGELFF
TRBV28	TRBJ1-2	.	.	TGTGCCAGCAGTTTCATGGGGGGGGGCTACACCTTC	CASSFMGGGYTF
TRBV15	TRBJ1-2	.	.	TGTGCCACCAGCAGAGCCCCATCCCCGGATGGCTACACCTTC	CATSRAPSPDGYTF
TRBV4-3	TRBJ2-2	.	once	TGCGCCAGCAGCCAAGTAGGTACAGGGCTTTGGAACACCGGGGAGCTGTTTTTT	CASSQVGTGLWNTGELFF
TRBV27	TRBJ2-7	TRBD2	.	TGTGCCAGCAGTTTATACAGCGGGGGCTCCTACGAGCAGTACTTC	CASSLYSGGSYEQYF
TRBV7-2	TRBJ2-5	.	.	TGTGCCAGCAGCTTAGATTTCAAACAAGAGACCCAGTACTTC	CASSLDFKQETQYF
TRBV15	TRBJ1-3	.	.	TGTGCCACCAGCCGGGGCGGGACCTCTGGAAACACCATATATTTT	CATSRGGTSGNTIYF
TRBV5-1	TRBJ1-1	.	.	TGCGCCAGCTCCACTTCGGGACAACCGAACACTGAAGCTTTCTTT	CASSTSGQPNTEAFF
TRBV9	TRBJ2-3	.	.	TGTGCCAGCGGGGGCCGTACGCAGTATTTT	CASGGRTQYF
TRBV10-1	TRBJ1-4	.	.	TGCGCCAGCAGTGGACAGGCAACTAATGAAAAACTGTTTTTT	CASSGQATNEKLFF
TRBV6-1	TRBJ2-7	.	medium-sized	TGTGCCAGCAGTGAACAGGGGGAGGCCTACGAGCAGTACTTC	CASSEQGEAYEQYF
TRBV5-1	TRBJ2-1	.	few	TGCGCCAGCAGCTTGGCCACGACTAACTACAATGAGCAGTTCTTC	CASSLATTNYNEQFF
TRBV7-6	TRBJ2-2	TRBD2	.	TGTGCCAGCAGCTTCAGACTAGCGGGGACGGACACCGGGGAGCTGTTTTTT	CASSFRLAGTDTGELFF
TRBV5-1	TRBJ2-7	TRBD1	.	TGCGCCAGCAGCTATGGGACAGGGATTTCCTACGAGCAGTACTTC	CASSYGTGISYEQYF
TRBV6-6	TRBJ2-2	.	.	TGTGCCAGCAGTTACGGGCGCTACACCGGGGAGCTGTTTTTT	CASSYGRYTGELFF
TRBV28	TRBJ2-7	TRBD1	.	TGTGCCAGCAGTTTATGGGGGACAGGACCTACCTACGAGCAGTACTTC	CASSLWGTGPTYEQYF
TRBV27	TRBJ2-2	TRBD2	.	TGTGCCAGCAGCCAACTAGCGGGATACACCGGGGAGCTGTTTTTT	CASSQLAGYTGELFF
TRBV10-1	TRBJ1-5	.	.	TGCGCCAGCAGTGAGGGCGGATTAGTAGAATGTCAGCCCCAGCATTTT	CASSEGGLVECQPQHF
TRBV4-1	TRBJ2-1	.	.	TGCGCCAGCAGCCATCGACGGGACATAATTTGGGATGAGCAGTTCTTC	CASSHRRDIIWDEQFF